This is a list of T cell receptor beta chains from one sample in a study of blood T cell repertoires in COVID-19. Here immunoSEQ multiplex PCR was the method, and the copy in TCRdb shows in-frame clones only, minus some. This sample yields 200,000 to 300,000 clones, of which about 73% are seen a single time; 3.3% belongs to the top ten. The sample comprised peripheral blood. All receptors derive from a woman aged 80 or older with acute or convalescent COVID-19. CDR3s include the opening cysteine and the closing phenylalanine or tryptophan. Each record gives: CDR3 length, V gene, J gene, CDR3 protein.

14,TRBV29-1,TRBJ2-3,CSVEDSGIGNTQYF
18,TRBV15,TRBJ2-7,CATSRDKGSRDSSYEQYF
12,TRBV28,TRBJ1-2,CASSGQKAGYTF
17,TRBV2,TRBJ2-2,CASSGQGGFISTGELFF
13,TRBV5-4,TRBJ1-1,CASSPDKNTEAFF
15,TRBV6-5,TRBJ1-5,CASRPRTGEAQPQHF
14,TRBV6-5,TRBJ1-3,CASRRLEGGNTIYF
13,TRBV7-2,TRBJ2-1,CASSAPQYNEQFF
13,TRBV5-4,TRBJ2-5,CASSSGGTGTQYF
15,TRBV7-2,TRBJ1-5,CASSHQTGDNQPQHF
17,TRBV19,TRBJ2-1,CASSSPQGGPSYNEQFF
21,TRBV28,TRBJ2-7,CASRPRYRTGSSGGVNYEQYF
13,TRBV7-9,TRBJ1-5,CASSTQGSQPQHF
14,TRBV6-6,TRBJ2-7,CASTPTGLSYEQYF
15,TRBV20-1,TRBJ1-1,CSASSAGRGRAEAFF
13,TRBV7-9,TRBJ1-5,CASSSNSNQPQHF
16,TRBV5-6,TRBJ2-7,CASSLWLTGGSYEQYF
12,TRBV7-2,TRBJ1-2,CASSPQGYGYTF
13,TRBV19,TRBJ1-1,CASSGPGWTEAFF
14,TRBV25-1,TRBJ1-2,CASSERTYLDGYTF
14,TRBV19,TRBJ1-2,CASRAQGIDYGYTF
13,TRBV28,TRBJ2-7,CASSPPVSNEQYF